What follows is one T cell receptor (beta chain) and its context. Its antigen is not known. The data belong to a study of OX40 agonist ivuxolimab in advanced cancers. Study context: Of mixed ages from 23 to 79 and averaging about 56 years, the group was almost 85% male.

This CDR3 has 13 residues. Germline V gene sequence: CDR1 SGHKS, CDR2 YYEKEE (reference sequence). The V segment lost 4 bases and the J segment 7 bases; nucleotides outside the gene matches: 6. Produced via immunoSEQ multiplex PCR; TCRdb's table is partial and in-frame only. Among tens of thousands of clones listed, 70% to 90% were seen once. Study-level results: Partial responders receiving 0.1-3.0 mg/kg showed among the lowest clonal expansion.

The V call is TRBV5-5, the J call TRBJ1-2, with TRBD1 matching 8 bases. The specimen comprised CD4+ or CD8+ T cells sorted from blood, sampled in a trial of the OX40 agonist ivuxolimab. The TCR originated in an adult with an advanced solid tumor such as melanoma, head and neck, liver or kidney cancer. The CDR3 is CASSGSGGSGYTF. CDR3 nucleotides: TGTGCCAGCAGCGGTTCAGGGGGCTCTGGCTACACCTTC. The variable domain in full, completed from reference TRBV5-5 and TRBJ1-2, reads DAGVTQSPTHLIKTRGQQVTLRCSPISGHKSVSWYQQVLGQGPQFIFQYYEKEERGRGNFPDRFSARQFPNYSSELNVNALLLGDSALYLCASSGSGGSGYTFGSGTRLTVV.